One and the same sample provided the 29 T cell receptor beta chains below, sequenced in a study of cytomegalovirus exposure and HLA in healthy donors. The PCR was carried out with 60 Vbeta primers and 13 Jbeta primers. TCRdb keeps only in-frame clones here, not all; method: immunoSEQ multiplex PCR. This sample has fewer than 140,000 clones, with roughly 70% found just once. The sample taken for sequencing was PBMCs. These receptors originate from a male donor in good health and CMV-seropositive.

The CDR3 sequence is CASLTGGRGEQFF. Here the CDR3 DNA reads TGTGCCAGTCTGACAGGGGGTCGTGGTGAGCAGTTCTTC. This chain uses TRBV28 with TRBJ2-1, with 9 bases lining up with TRBD1. The CDR3 contains 13 residues. Germline CDR1 is MDHEN and CDR2 is SYDVKM. Losses at the gene ends were 9 bases for V and 9 bases for J; bases not matched to a gene: 9.

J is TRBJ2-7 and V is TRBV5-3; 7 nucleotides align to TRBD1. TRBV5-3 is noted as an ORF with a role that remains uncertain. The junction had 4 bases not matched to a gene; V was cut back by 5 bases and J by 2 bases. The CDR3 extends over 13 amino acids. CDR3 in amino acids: CARRDTGAYEQYF. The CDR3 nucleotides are TGTGCCAGAAGGGACACAGGGGCCTACGAGCAGTACTTC.

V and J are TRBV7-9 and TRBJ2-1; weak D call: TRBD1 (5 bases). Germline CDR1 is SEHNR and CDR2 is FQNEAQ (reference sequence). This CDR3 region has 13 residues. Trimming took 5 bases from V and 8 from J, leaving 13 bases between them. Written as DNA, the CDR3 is TGTGCCAGCAGCCCGGTCATCAGGGATGAGCAGTTCTTC. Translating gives CASSPVIRDEQFF.

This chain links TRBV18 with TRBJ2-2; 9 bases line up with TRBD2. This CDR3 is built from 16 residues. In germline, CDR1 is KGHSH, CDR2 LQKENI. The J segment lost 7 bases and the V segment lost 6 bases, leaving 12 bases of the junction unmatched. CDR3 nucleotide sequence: TGTGCCAGCTCCGAGCTAGCGGGGACTTCCAGCGGGGAGCTGTTTTTT. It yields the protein CASSELAGTSSGELFF.

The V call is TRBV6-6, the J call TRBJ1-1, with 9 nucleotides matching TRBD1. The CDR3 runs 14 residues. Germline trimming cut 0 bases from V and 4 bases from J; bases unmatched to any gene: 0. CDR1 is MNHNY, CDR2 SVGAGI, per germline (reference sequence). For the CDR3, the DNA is TGTGCCAGCAGTTACTCGACAGGGGGCACTGAAGCTTTCTTT. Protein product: CASSYSTGGTEAFF.

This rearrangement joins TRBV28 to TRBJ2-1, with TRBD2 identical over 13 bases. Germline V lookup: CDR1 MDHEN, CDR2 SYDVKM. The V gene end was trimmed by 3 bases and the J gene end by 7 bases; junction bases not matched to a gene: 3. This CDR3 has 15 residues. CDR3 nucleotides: TGTGCCAGCAGTTTGGGGACTAGCGGGGTGAATGAGCAGTTCTTC. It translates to CASSLGTSGVNEQFF.

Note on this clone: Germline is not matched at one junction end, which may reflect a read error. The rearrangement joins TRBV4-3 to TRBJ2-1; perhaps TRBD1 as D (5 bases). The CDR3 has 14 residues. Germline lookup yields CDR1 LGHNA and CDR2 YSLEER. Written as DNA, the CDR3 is TGCGCCAGCAGCCGCGCAAGAGATTTCCGGACAACGGTCTTC. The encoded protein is CASSRARDFRTTVF.

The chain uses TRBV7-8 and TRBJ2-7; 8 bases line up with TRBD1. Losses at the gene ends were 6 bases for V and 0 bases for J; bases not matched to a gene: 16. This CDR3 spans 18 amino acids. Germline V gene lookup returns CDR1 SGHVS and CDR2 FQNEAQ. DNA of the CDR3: TGTGCCAGCAGTTCTAGCTGGCTAGTGGACAGGGACTCCTACGAGCAGTACTTC. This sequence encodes CASSSSWLVDRDSYEQYF.

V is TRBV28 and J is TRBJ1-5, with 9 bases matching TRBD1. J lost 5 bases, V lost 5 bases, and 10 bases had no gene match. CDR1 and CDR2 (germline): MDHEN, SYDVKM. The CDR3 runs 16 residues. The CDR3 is CASSPNNRGQDQPQHF. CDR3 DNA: TGTGCCAGCAGTCCGAACAACAGGGGGCAGGATCAGCCCCAGCATTTT.

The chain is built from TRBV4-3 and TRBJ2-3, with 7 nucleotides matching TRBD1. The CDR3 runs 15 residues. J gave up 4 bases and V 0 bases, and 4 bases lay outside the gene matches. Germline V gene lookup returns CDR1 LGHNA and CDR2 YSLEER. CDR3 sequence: CASSQEGQLSDTQYF. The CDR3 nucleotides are TGCGCCAGCAGCCAAGAGGGACAGCTTTCAGATACGCAGTATTTT.

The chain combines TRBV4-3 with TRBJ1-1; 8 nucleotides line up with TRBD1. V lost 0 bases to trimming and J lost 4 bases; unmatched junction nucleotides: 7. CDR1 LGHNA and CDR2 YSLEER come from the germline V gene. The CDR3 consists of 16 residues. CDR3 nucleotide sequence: TGCGCCAGCAGCCAAGAACAGGGACAGGTCTTCACTGAAGCTTTCTTT. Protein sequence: CASSQEQGQVFTEAFF.

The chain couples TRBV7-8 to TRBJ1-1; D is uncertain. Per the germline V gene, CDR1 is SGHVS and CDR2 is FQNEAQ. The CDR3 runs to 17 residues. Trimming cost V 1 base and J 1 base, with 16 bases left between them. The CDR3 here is CASSLGGGGGRNTEAFF. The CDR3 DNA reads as TGTGCCAGCAGCTTAGGTGGCGGCGGAGGGCGGAACACTGAAGCTTTCTTT.

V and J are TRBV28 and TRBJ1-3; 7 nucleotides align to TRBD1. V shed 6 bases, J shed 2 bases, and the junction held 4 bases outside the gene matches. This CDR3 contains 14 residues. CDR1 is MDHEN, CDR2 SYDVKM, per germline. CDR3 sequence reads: CASSQDRTGNTIYF. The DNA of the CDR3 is TGTGCCAGCAGCCAGGACAGGACTGGAAACACCATATATTTT.

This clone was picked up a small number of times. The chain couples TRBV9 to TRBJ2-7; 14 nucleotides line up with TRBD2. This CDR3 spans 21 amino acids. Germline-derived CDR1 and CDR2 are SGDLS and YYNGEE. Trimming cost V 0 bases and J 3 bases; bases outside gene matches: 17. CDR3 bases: TGTGCCAGCAGCGTAGGCGACAGTTTATTGGGACTAGCGGGGGTCAACTACGAGCAGTACTTC. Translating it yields CASSVGDSLLGLAGVNYEQYF.

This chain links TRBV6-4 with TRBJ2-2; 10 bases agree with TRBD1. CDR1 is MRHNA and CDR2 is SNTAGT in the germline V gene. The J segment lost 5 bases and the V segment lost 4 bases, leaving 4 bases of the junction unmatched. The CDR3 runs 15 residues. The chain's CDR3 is CASSGGTGETGELFF. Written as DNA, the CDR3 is TGTGCCAGCAGTGGTGGGACAGGGGAAACCGGGGAGCTGTTTTTT.

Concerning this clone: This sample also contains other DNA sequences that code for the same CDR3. Here the CDR3 reads CASSQERQGLYEQYF. The CDR3, as DNA: TGCGCCAGCAGCCAAGAGCGGCAGGGGCTCTACGAGCAGTACTTC. This sequence joins TRBV4-3 and TRBJ2-7, with D tentatively TRBD1 (6 bases). Looked up from germline, CDR1 is LGHNA and CDR2 is YSLEER. The CDR3 sequence is 15 residues long. With 0 bases removed from V and 3 bases from J, the gap between germline ends came to 12 bases.

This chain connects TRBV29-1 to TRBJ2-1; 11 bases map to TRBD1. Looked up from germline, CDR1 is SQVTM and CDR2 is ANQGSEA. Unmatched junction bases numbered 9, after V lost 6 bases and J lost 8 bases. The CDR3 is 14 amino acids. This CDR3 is CSVERGQGADEQFF. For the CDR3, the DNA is TGCAGCGTCGAACGCGGACAGGGGGCCGATGAGCAGTTCTTC.

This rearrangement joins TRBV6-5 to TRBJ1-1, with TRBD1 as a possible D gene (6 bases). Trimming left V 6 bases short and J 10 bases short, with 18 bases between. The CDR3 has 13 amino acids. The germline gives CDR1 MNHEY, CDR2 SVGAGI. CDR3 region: CASSIYVGGRAFF. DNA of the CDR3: TGTGCCAGCAGCATTTACGTTGGGGGCAGAGCTTTCTTT.

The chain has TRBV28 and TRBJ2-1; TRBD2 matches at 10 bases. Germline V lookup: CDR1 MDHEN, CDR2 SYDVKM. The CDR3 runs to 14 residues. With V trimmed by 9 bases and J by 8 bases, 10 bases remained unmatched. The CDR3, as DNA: TGTGCCAGTAAACTAGCGGGACAAGTCCATGAGCAGTTCTTC. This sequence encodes CASKLAGQVHEQFF. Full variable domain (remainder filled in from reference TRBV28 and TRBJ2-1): DVKVTQSSRYLVKRTGEKVFLECVQDMDHENMFWYRQDPGLGLRLIYFSYDVKMKEKGDIPEGYSVSREKKERFSLILESASTNQTSMYLCASKLAGQVHEQFFGPGTRLTVL.

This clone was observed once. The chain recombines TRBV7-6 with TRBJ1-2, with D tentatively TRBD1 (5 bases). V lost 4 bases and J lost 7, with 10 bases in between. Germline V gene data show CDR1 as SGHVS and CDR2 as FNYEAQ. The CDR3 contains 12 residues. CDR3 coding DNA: TGTGCCAGCAGCTCCGGGACTGGTGGCTACACCTTC. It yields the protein CASSSGTGGYTF.

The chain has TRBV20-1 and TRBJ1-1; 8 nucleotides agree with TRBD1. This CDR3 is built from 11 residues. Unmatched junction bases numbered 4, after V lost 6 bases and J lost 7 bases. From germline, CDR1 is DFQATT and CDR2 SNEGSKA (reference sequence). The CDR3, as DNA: TGCAGTGCCCAGGACAGGGATGAAGCTTTCTTT. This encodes CSAQDRDEAFF.

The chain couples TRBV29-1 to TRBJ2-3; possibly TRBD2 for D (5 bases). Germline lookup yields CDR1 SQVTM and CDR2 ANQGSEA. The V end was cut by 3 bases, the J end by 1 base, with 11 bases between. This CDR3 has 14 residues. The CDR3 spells CSVEWGVGTDTQYF. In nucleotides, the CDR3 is TGCAGCGTTGAGTGGGGAGTAGGCACAGATACGCAGTATTTT.

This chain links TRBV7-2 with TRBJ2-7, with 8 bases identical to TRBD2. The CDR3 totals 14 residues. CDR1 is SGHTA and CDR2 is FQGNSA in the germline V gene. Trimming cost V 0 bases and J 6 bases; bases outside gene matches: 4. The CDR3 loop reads CASSLAGAGVEQYF. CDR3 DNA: TGTGCCAGCAGCTTAGCGGGAGCGGGAGTCGAGCAGTACTTC.

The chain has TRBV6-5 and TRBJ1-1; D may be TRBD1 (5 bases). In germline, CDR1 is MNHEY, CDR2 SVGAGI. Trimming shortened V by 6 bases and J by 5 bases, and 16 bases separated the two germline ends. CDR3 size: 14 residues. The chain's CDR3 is CASRIIGGETEAFF. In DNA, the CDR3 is TGTGCCAGCAGAATTATCGGGGGGGAGACTGAAGCTTTCTTT.

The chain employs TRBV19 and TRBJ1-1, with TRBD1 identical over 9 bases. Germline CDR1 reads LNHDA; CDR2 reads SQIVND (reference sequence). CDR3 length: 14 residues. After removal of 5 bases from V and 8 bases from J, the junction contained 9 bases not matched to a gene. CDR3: CASSGDRAVPEAFF. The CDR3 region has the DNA TGTGCCAGTAGTGGGGACAGGGCGGTACCCGAAGCTTTCTTT. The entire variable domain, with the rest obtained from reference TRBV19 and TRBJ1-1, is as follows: DGGITQSPKYLFRKEGQNVTLSCEQNLNHDAMYWYRQDPGQGLRLIYYSQIVNDFQKGDIAEGYSVSREKKESFPLTVTSAQKNPTAFYLCASSGDRAVPEAFFGQGTRLTVV.

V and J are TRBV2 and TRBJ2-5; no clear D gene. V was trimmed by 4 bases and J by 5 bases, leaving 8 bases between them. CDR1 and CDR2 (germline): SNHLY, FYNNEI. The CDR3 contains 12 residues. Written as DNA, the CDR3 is TGTGCCAGCAGTGTTAGTTCTGAGACCCAGTACTTC. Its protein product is CASSVSSETQYF.

The CDR3 nucleotides are TGCAGCGTTGAAATGGGACAGGGAGCCTACGAGCAGTACTTC. Amino acid sequence: CSVEMGQGAYEQYF. The V and J genes are TRBV29-1 and TRBJ2-7, with 9 positions matching TRBD1. V gave up 2 bases and J gave up 2 bases; unmatched junction bases: 4. The CDR3 has 14 amino acids. CDR1 is SQVTM, CDR2 ANQGSEA, per germline.

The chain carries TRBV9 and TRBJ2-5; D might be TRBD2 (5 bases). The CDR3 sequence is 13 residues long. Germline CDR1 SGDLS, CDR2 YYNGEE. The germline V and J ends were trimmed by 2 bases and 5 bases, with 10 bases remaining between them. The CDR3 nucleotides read TGTGCCAGCAGCGTTAGGGCGGGCGAGACCCAGTACTTC. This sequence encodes CASSVRAGETQYF.

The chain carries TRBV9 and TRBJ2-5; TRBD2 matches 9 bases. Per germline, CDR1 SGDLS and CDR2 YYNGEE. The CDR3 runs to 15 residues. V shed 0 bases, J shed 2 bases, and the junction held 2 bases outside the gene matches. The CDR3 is CASSVVLAGQETQYF. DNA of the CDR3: TGTGCCAGCAGCGTAGTCCTAGCGGGGCAAGAGACCCAGTACTTC.